This TCR beta chain was sequenced for a study of metastatic and nonmetastatic thyroid tumors (dated by TCRdb to the early 2020s). General notes on the study: Repertoires from peripheral blood and from tumor or nodule tissue samples of malignant and benign thyroid patients were compared.

Taken from the germline V gene, the CDR1 and CDR2 loops are SGHTA and FQGNSA. The CDR3 contains 15 residues, cysteine and phenylalanine counted. Only the CDR3 region is kept as DNA, spanning 45 bases read in frame from base 1. V is shortened by 1 base, J by 5 bases, and the region joining them spans 14 bases. For this clone: Which antigen it targets is not known. It has no much larger one-base neighbor in the sample; base qualities were not kept.

Results and caveats for the whole study, not just this receptor: In both blood and tumor samples, malignant tumors were reported to have significantly higher TCR beta diversity than benign nodules.

No treatment had been received by any patient before thyroid surgery. The study retrospectively analysed patient clinical samples collected from the early 2010s to the late 2010s using T-cell receptor beta sequencing. Libraries were constructed by PCR. Sequencing took place on an Illumina HiSeq 4000. High-throughput sequencing was used to profile the TCR beta-chain CDR3 region of each patient. Regarding the original processing steps: A classifier to discriminate distant-metastatic papillary thyroid cancer patients was built from CDR3 differences across clinicopathological groups. To measure repertoire diversity the researchers used the Shannon index, while the Morisita-Horn index served to gauge how similar the tumor and blood repertoires were. TCRdb cleaned the public reads at Q25 with fastp, built clones with MiXCR and kept in-frame beta chains. The V and J calls were not made by the authors but by TCRdb's processing. The sample has 30,000 to 45,000 clones on record, about 26% of them singletons. Approximately 11% of the sample is taken by the ten largest.

In this chain, TRBV7-2 is recombined with TRBJ1-1; the D region possibly corresponds to TRBD1 (5 bases align). This receptor was obtained from a male donor with papillary thyroid cancer or a benign thyroid nodule (not recorded which). Some clones in this sample may be carry-over from other donors' samples. The specimen sequenced was blood. CDR3 region: CASSLVAGLSTEAFF. The DNA sequence is given as TGTGCCAGCAGCTTAGTAGCGGGGCTATCAACTGAAGCTTTCTTT. Reference TRBV7-2 and TRBJ1-1 proteins supply the regions before and after the CDR3; the full variable domain is: GAGVSQSPSNKVTEKGKDVELRCDPISGHTALYWYRQSLGQGLEFLIYFQGNSAPDKSGLPSDRFSAERTGGSVSTLTIQRTQQEDSAVYLCASSLVAGLSTEAFFGQGTRLTVV.